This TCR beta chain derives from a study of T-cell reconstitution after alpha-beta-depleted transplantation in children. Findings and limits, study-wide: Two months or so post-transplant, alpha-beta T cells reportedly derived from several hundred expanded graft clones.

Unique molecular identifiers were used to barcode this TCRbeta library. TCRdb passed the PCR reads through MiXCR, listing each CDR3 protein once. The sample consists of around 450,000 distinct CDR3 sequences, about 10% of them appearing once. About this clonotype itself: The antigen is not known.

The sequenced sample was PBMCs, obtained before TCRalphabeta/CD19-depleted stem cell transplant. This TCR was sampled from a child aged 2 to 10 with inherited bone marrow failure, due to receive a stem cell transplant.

The CDR3 DNA sequence: TGTGCCAGCAGCCGAGGGGCCTTTCTAGCGGTCAACTCCTACGAGCAGTACTTC. It specifies CASSRGAFLAVNSYEQYF. The chain couples TRBV4-2 to TRBJ2-7; 7 bases map to TRBD2. This CDR3 has 18 residues. With V trimmed by 4 bases and J by 0 bases, 15 bases remained unmatched. Per the germline V gene, CDR1 is LGHNA and CDR2 is YNFKEQ.